The table lists the clone carrying this TCR beta chain with a few counts. The antigen remains undetermined. With the Oncomine TCR Beta short-read assay, DNA from cultured CD4+ T cells was sequenced. CD4+ T cells were cultured, and genomic DNA was extracted from them. TCRdb used MiXCR to reprocess the PCR reads, holding one entry per CDR3 protein. The table shows 10,000 or so distinct CDR3 sequences, with about 39% occurring only once. Noted treatment: approximately nine-day PBMC culture with coronavirus spike peptide pools or control peptides (ViraFEST assay). The unexposed donor's CD4+ T cells were collected before the COVID-19 pandemic (2011-2018). Four cold-coronavirus spikes and SARS-CoV-2 S/N served to probe CD4+ T cells taken from unexposed donors, cells permitting. The V gene end was trimmed by 2 bases and the J gene end by 3 bases; junction bases not matched to a gene: 10. Germline CDR1 reads MNHNS; CDR2 reads SASEGT. This CDR3 has 16 amino acids.

This specimen belongs to a study of vaccination and CD4 T cells after COVID-19. Study in general: Six male and four female convalescents took part, two of them Hispanic. Investigators stimulated cells with overlapping spike peptides drawn from SARS-CoV-2, HCoV-NL63, HCoV-OC43 and HCoV-229E. Controls had a CEFX pool, an HIV-1 Nef pool, or no peptide added.

V and J are TRBV6-1 and TRBJ2-7, with TRBD1 matching over 7 bases. Sequencing input: CD4+ T cells from blood, cultured in vitro. The clonotype comes from a human donor in good health. Here the CDR3 reads CASSEPTTGLNYEQYF. The CDR3 DNA reads as TGTGCCAGCAGTGAACCGACGACAGGGCTGAACTACGAGCAGTACTTC.